The 31 T cell receptor beta chains below all came from one sample that was sequenced in a study of T cells expressing NK-cell markers. TCRdb reprocessed the 5' RACE reads and reports one entry per CDR3 protein, with no DNA. This repertoire includes hundreds of thousands of distinct CDR3 sequences. The sequenced sample consisted of blood T cells: a sorted CD56 or NKG2C T cell subset, CD4+ or CD8+ T cells, or bulk PBMC T cells (not recorded which). These receptors came from a woman between 18 and 75 years old in good health.

The chain joins TRBV20-1 to TRBJ2-7; the D call from TCRdb, TRBD2, cannot be confirmed without DNA. The length of the CDR3 is 14 residues. Germline-derived CDR1 and CDR2 are DFQATT and SNEGSKA (reference sequence). The CDR3 sequence: CSAGVGSFSYEQYF.

The V gene is TRBV9, the J gene TRBJ1-6; TCRdb outputs TRBD1, but without DNA this stays unchecked. Germline V lookup: CDR1 SGDLS, CDR2 YYNGEE. This CDR3 is built from 15 residues. The CDR3 loop is CASSESYMGNSPLHF.

The V and J genes are TRBV7-3 and TRBJ2-3; TCRdb names TRBD2, which stays unverified in the absence of DNA. Germline CDR1 SGHTA, CDR2 FQGTGA. The CDR3 consists of 18 residues. CDR3 in amino acids: CASRKSGSSDSSTDTQYF.

The chain uses TRBV19 and TRBJ2-1; TCRdb reports TRBD1, a call that lacks DNA to check it against. In germline, CDR1 is LNHDA, CDR2 SQIVND (reference sequence). The CDR3 totals 14 residues. CDR3 in amino acids: CASSISVGVNEQFF.

The chain has TRBV20-1 and TRBJ2-1; TCRdb's D gene call, TRBD1, goes unchecked for lack of DNA. Germline V gene lookup returns CDR1 DFQATT and CDR2 SNEGSKA (reference sequence). This CDR3 comprises 15 residues. CDR3: CSARAQGATYNEQFF.

This chain connects TRBV6-5 to TRBJ2-7; absent DNA, TCRdb's TRBD1 call cannot be checked. The germline V gene encodes CDR1 MNHEY and CDR2 SVGAGI. The CDR3 extends over 15 amino acids. The CDR3 loop is CASSYRPDRAYEQYF.

J is TRBJ1-1 and V is TRBV30; TCRdb names TRBD1, which stays unverified in the absence of DNA. The CDR3 length is 13 residues. Germline CDR1 GTSNPN, CDR2 SVGIG (reference sequence). The CDR3 region is CAWSPGQGTEAFF.

The chain carries TRBV12-3 or TRBV12-4 and TRBJ2-5; TCRdb designates TRBD2, a call that cannot be tested without DNA. The CDR3 loop spans 16 amino acids. The CDR3 protein is CASTPGLAGGRETQYF.

The chain recombines TRBV18 with TRBJ2-5. Germline V CDR1 and CDR2: KGHSH, LQKENI. This CDR3 spans 12 amino acids. CDR3 protein: CASSQYQETQYF.

The chain employs TRBV20-1 and TRBJ2-6; TCRdb names TRBD1, which stays unverified in the absence of DNA. CDR1 DFQATT and CDR2 SNEGSKA come from the germline V gene (reference sequence). CDR3 size: 15 residues. The CDR3 is CSADRVLPGANVLTF.

The chain employs TRBV29-1 and TRBJ2-1; TCRdb outputs TRBD1, but without DNA this stays unchecked. The CDR3 totals 12 residues. CDR1 and CDR2 from the germline V gene are SQVTM and ANQGSEA. This chain's CDR3 is CSGNEGYNEQFF.

The rearrangement links TRBV6-1 to TRBJ2-7; TCRdb proposes TRBD2, but this gene call is untestable without DNA. Germline-derived CDR1 and CDR2 are MNHNS and SASEGT. The CDR3 totals 14 residues. The CDR3 is CASSPLANSYEQYF.

The chain has TRBV24-1 and TRBJ2-1; the D gene TCRdb calls, TRBD1, cannot be checked with no DNA. This CDR3 is 13 amino acids long. Germline loops: CDR1 KGHDR, CDR2 SFDVKD. The CDR3 is CATSEDRPDEQFF.

The V call is TRBV20-1, the J call TRBJ1-4. The CDR3 extends over 15 amino acids. The germline V gene encodes CDR1 DFQATT and CDR2 SNEGSKA (reference sequence). CDR3 residues: CSAGTVVVTNEKLFF.

The chain links TRBV6-2 or TRBV6-3 to TRBJ2-7; TCRdb outputs TRBD2, but without DNA this stays unchecked. The germline V gene has CDR1 MNHEY and CDR2 SVGEGT. This CDR3 contains 11 residues. The CDR3 is CASRAGVEQYF.

The V call is TRBV5-1, the J call TRBJ2-7; TCRdb indicates TRBD1, and absent DNA this call remains unverified. Germline assignment: CDR1 SGHRS and CDR2 YFSETQ. The CDR3 covers 15 residues. The CDR3 protein is CASSEGQVGSGEQYF. The whole variable domain, filled in from reference TRBV5-1 and TRBJ2-7, reads KAGVTQTPRYLIKTRGQQVTLSCSPISGHRSVSWYQQTPGQGLQFLFEYFSETQRNKGNFPGRFSGRQFSNSRSEMNVSTLELGDSALYLCASSEGQVGSGEQYFGPGTRLTVT.

The chain uses TRBV12-3 or TRBV12-4 and TRBJ1-1. The CDR3 contains 13 residues. CDR3 residues: CASSFTWNTEAFF.

The J gene is TRBJ2-2, the V gene TRBV3-1; the TRBD1 assignment by TCRdb is unverifiable without DNA. The CDR3 loop spans 16 amino acids. Germline CDR1 reads LGHDT; CDR2 reads YNNKEL (reference sequence). The CDR3 loop is CASSQGHRVNTGELFF.

The CDR3 region is CASSYQAGAGTEAFF. This sequence joins TRBV6-5 and TRBJ1-1; the TCRdb D gene call, TRBD1, has no DNA to confirm it. Germline V gives CDR1 MNHEY, CDR2 SVGAGI. This CDR3 is built from 15 residues.

V and J are TRBV14 and TRBJ2-1; there is no DNA to check the TCRdb D call of TRBD1. The length of the CDR3 is 15 residues. Germline-derived CDR1 and CDR2 are SGHDN and FVKESK. CDR3 sequence: CASSQGSRGVYEQFF.

The CDR3 region is CSARDPRQSVITEAFF. The genes are TRBV20-1 and TRBJ1-1; TCRdb returns TRBD1, unconfirmable since there is no DNA. This CDR3 is 16 amino acids long. CDR1 DFQATT and CDR2 SNEGSKA come from the germline V gene (reference sequence).

The chain couples TRBV7-2 to TRBJ2-3; TCRdb's D call of TRBD2 is untestable without DNA. The CDR3 covers 14 residues. Per the germline V gene, CDR1 is SGHTA and CDR2 is FQGNSA. The CDR3 spells CASSPPFSGDTQYF.

The chain has TRBV28 and TRBJ2-7; TCRdb gives TRBD2 as the D gene, but with no DNA this cannot be confirmed. The CDR3 loop spans 19 amino acids. Germline assignment: CDR1 MDHEN and CDR2 SYDVKM. CDR3 sequence: CASSLSGTSGRRHSYEQYF.

The gene calls are TRBV5-1 and TRBJ1-4; the D call of TRBD1 rests on TCRdb alone, since no DNA is present to check it. The CDR3 runs 15 residues. CDR1 and CDR2 (germline): SGHRS, YFSETQ. CDR3 region: CASSDRTATNEKLFF.

The chain uses TRBV4-1 and TRBJ1-1; TCRdb outputs TRBD1, but without DNA this stays unchecked. CDR1 and CDR2 from the germline V gene are MGHRA and YSYEKL. The CDR3 is made up of 16 amino acids. The CDR3 sequence is CASSRLTSPQGPEAFF.

The V call is TRBV20-1, the J call TRBJ2-7; with no DNA, the TCRdb D assignment of TRBD1 cannot be verified. CDR3 length equals 14 residues. Germline V gene sequence: CDR1 DFQATT, CDR2 SNEGSKA (reference sequence). The CDR3 loop reads CSARELGQGYEQYF.

The chain is built from TRBV3-1 and TRBJ1-2; TCRdb gives TRBD1 as the D gene, but with no DNA this cannot be confirmed. Germline V gene data show CDR1 as LGHDT and CDR2 as YNNKEL (reference sequence). The CDR3 totals 19 residues. CDR3 region: CASSQDGRDRGPLNTGYTF. Combining the CDR3 with reference TRBV3-1 and TRBJ1-2 gives the whole variable domain DTAVSQTPKYLVTQMGNDKSIKCEQNLGHDTMYWYKQDSKKFLKIMFSYNNKELIINETVPNRFSPKSPDKAHLNLHINSLELGDSAVYFCASSQDGRDRGPLNTGYTFGSGTRLTVV.

The rearrangement uses TRBV6-2 or TRBV6-3 and TRBJ2-1; TCRdb's assignment of TRBD2 cannot be checked, as there is no DNA. The CDR3 contains 15 residues. Germline values: CDR1 MNHEY, CDR2 SVGEGT. CDR3 in amino acids: CASRTGLAGADEQFF.

V usage is TRBV27 and J usage is TRBJ2-1; TCRdb's assignment of TRBD2 cannot be checked, as there is no DNA. The CDR3 runs to 16 residues. Germline V gene sequence: CDR1 MNHEY, CDR2 SMNVEV (reference sequence). The CDR3 sequence: CASTGGGGFIYNEQFF.

The gene calls are TRBV7-2 and TRBJ1-1. Germline V gives CDR1 SGHTA, CDR2 FQGNSA. The CDR3 sequence is 14 residues long. CDR3 sequence reads: CASSPVSSPAEAFF.

This rearrangement joins TRBV27 to TRBJ2-6; without DNA, the TCRdb call of TRBD2 cannot be checked. Germline CDR1 MNHEY, CDR2 SMNVEV (reference sequence). The CDR3 is 17 amino acids. The CDR3: CASSLPEGLSGANVLTF.